The next 18 T cell receptor beta chains were all read from a single sample in a study of CD8+CD57+ T cells in acquired aplastic anemia. The TCR beta profiling, which covered VDJ combination and CDR3 sequence, was carried out using genomic DNA as the template. MiXCR was run by TCRdb on the reads, yielding one entry per CDR3 protein. The sample has about 110,000 distinct CDR3 sequences; roughly 50% are singletons. The sequenced sample was sorted CD4+, CD8+, or CD8+CD57+ T cells (not recorded which) from PBMCs. These receptor sequences come from a human donor in good health, serving as a control.

The table lists this clonotype with a few counts. V and J are TRBV10-3 and TRBJ1-2, with D uncertain. Germline values: CDR1 ENHRY, CDR2 SYGVKD. The CDR3 is 11 residues long. V was shortened by 2 bases and J by 7 bases, with 5 bases between the two germline ends. The CDR3 sequence: CAISEESGYTF. Written as DNA, the CDR3 is TGTGCCATCAGTGAGGAGAGTGGCTACACCTTC.

With respect to this clonotype: A much larger clonotype is one base distant, so this may be a read error. V usage is TRBV25-1 and J usage is TRBJ2-1; the D call may be TRBD1 or TRBD2 (7 bases each). Germline lookup yields CDR1 MGHDK and CDR2 SYGVNS. CDR3 length equals 15 residues. The CDR3 DNA reads TGCGCCAGCAGCTTGGGAGGGGGCTCCTACAGTGAGCAGTTCTTC. This sequence encodes CASSLGGGSYSEQFF.

This clonotype came up once. J is TRBJ1-3 and V is TRBV25-1; no firm D call. The germline gives CDR1 MGHDK, CDR2 SYGVNS. V lost 5 bases to trimming and J lost 2 bases, with 7 bases between them. The CDR3 is made up of 13 amino acids. The CDR3, as DNA: TGTGCCAGCAGTACAACAGCTGGAAACACCATATATTTT. Translated: CASSTTAGNTIYF.

Turning to this clonotype: One end of the junction varies from germline; a read error may be responsible. The V and J genes are TRBV11-2 and TRBJ2-1; TRBD2 matches at 10 bases. CDR3 length: 14 amino acids. Germline V gives CDR1 SGHAT, CDR2 FQNNGV. CDR3 bases: TGTGCCATCAGCGCCGGGACTAGCGCCAATGAGCAGTTCTTC. Translation gives CAISAGTSANEQFF.

The sample holds many counts of this clonotype. The chain employs TRBV5-6 and TRBJ2-7; 9 bases fit TRBD1. This CDR3 is built from 16 residues. Germline CDR1 is SGHDT and CDR2 is YYEEEE. Trimming removed 3 bases from V and 2 bases from J; junction bases left unmatched: 9. The CDR3 nucleotides read TGTGCCAGCAGCTGGGCCGGGACAGGGAGTCCCTACGAGCAGTACTTC. This encodes CASSWAGTGSPYEQYF.

The chain carries TRBV4-3 and TRBJ2-2, with D possibly matching TRBD2 (6 bases). The germline V and J ends were trimmed by 4 bases and 6 bases, with 9 bases remaining between them. The CDR3 is made up of 13 amino acids. The V gene's germline CDR1 is LGHNA and CDR2 YSLEER. The CDR3 is CASSPGEAGELFF. The DNA for the CDR3 is TGCGCCAGCAGCCCGGGAGAAGCCGGGGAGCTGTTTTTT.

This clonotype was counted a single time. V and J are TRBV24-1 and TRBJ1-1, with a tentative D call TRBD1 (6 bases). The length of the CDR3 is 13 residues. CDR1 is KGHDR, CDR2 SFDVKD, per germline. V lost 5 bases to trimming and J lost 8 bases, with 14 bases between them. The CDR3 here is CATSGVQGGEAFF. The DNA for the CDR3 is TGTGCCACCAGTGGTGTACAGGGTGGGGAAGCTTTCTTT.

The chain combines TRBV9 with TRBJ2-7, with 7 bases matching TRBD1. This CDR3 comprises 12 residues. The germline CDR1 and CDR2 sequences are SGDLS and YYNGEE. V was clipped by 9 bases and J by 3 bases; unmatched bases: 6. Written as DNA, the CDR3 is TGTGCCAACGGAGGACAGGTCTACGAGCAGTACTTC. Amino acids: CANGGQVYEQYF.

This clonotype appeared a few times. The chain has TRBV11-1 and TRBJ2-7; weak D call: TRBD1 (7 bases). The CDR3 consists of 18 residues. The V end was cut by 3 bases, the J end by 2 bases, with 23 bases between. Germline V gives CDR1 SGHAT, CDR2 FQDESV (reference sequence). In DNA, the CDR3 is TGTGCCAGCAGCTTCCCGCCGGGGGCAGGGACAGAAGCCTACGAGCAGTACTTC. This gives the protein CASSFPPGAGTEAYEQYF.

The gene calls are TRBV2 and TRBJ2-1; 8 bases fit TRBD2. Germline-derived CDR1 and CDR2 are SNHLY and FYNNEI. This CDR3 spans 15 amino acids. Trimming at V came to 7 bases and at J to 2 bases, leaving 7 bases not matched to a gene. CDR3 coding DNA: TGTGCCAGCACCCCAGCGGGGGATGCCTACAATGAGCAGTTCTTC. It is translated as CASTPAGDAYNEQFF.

This chain links TRBV29-1 with TRBJ2-7, with 9 nucleotides matching TRBD2. CDR1 is SQVTM and CDR2 is ANQGSEA in the germline V gene. The junction had 10 bases not matched to a gene; V was cut back by 7 bases and J by 6 bases. The CDR3 is made up of 13 amino acids. Here the CDR3 DNA reads TGCAGCGGGTGGACTAGCGCCATCGGCGAGCAGTACTTC. Protein sequence: CSGWTSAIGEQYF.

This clonotype is a singleton in its sample. This rearrangement joins TRBV2 to TRBJ1-6; D not certain. Germline CDR1 and CDR2: SNHLY and FYNNEI. V lost 4 bases to trimming and J lost 8 bases, with 15 bases between them. CDR3 length: 15 amino acids. Written as DNA, the CDR3 is TGTGCCAGCAGTGGTTCACCCACACCTTATTCACCCCTCCACTTT. Its translation: CASSGSPTPYSPLHF.

This clonotype was picked up many times. An end of the junction differs from the germline gene, which may be a read error. V and J are TRBV7-7 and TRBJ2-3; 11 positions match TRBD2. Germline V lookup: CDR1 SSHAT, CDR2 FNYEAQ (reference sequence). The CDR3 sequence is 15 residues long. CDR3 DNA: TGTGCTAGCAGCCCGGGACTAGCGGCCTTCGATACGCAGTATTTT. Translated: CASSPGLAAFDTQYF.

This clonotype was seen a handful of times. The chain carries TRBV25-1 and TRBJ1-1; 8 nucleotides align to TRBD1. V shed 2 bases and J 1 base; nucleotides not matched to a gene: 9. The V gene's germline CDR1 is MGHDK and CDR2 SYGVNS. This CDR3 has 17 residues. The CDR3 loop reads CASSEDLFDRGNTEAFF. DNA for the CDR3: TGTGCCAGCAGTGAAGACCTCTTTGACAGGGGGAACACTGAAGCTTTCTTT.

CDR3 sequence reads: CASSPGLAVSYNEQFF. The CDR3 DNA is TGTGCCAGCAGTCCCGGGCTAGCGGTTTCCTACAATGAGCAGTTCTTC. V and J are TRBV11-1 and TRBJ2-1, with TRBD2 matching 7 bases. Looked up from germline, CDR1 is SGHAT and CDR2 is FQDESV (reference sequence). The CDR3 has 16 residues. Germline trimming cut 6 bases from V and 1 base from J; bases unmatched to any gene: 9.

The V gene is TRBV7-3, the J gene TRBJ2-7, with 7 bases matching TRBD1. This CDR3 comprises 13 residues. Looked up from germline, CDR1 is SGHTA and CDR2 is FQGTGA. With 5 bases clipped from V and 3 bases from J, the junction kept 4 bases outside the gene matches. DNA of the CDR3: TGTGCCAGCAGCGGCCGACAGGGCTACGAGCAGTACTTC. This gives the protein CASSGRQGYEQYF.

J is TRBJ1-1 and V is TRBV10-3; TRBD1 agrees at 10 bases. V was pared by 7 bases and J by 1 base, with 9 bases of the junction left unmatched. The CDR3 contains 16 residues. From germline, CDR1 is ENHRY and CDR2 SYGVKD. The CDR3 loop reads CAITQETGGQNTEAFF. The CDR3 coding sequence is TGTGCCATCACCCAAGAGACAGGGGGCCAGAACACTGAAGCTTTCTTT.

This clonotype occurred a few times. A single base separates this from a much larger clone, so it may be a read error. The CDR3 carries no conserved terminal phenylalanine or tryptophan, so it likely arises from a read error. The V call is TRBV12-3 or TRBV12-4, the J call TRBJ2-1, with D unclear. The CDR3 consists of 16 residues. The V end lost 5 bases, the J end lost 7 bases, and 21 bases lay between the germline ends. In DNA, the CDR3 is TGTGCCAGCAGTCCTGCTCCACCGCTTTCATATAATGAGCAGTTCCTC. This gives the protein CASSPAPPLSYNEQFL.